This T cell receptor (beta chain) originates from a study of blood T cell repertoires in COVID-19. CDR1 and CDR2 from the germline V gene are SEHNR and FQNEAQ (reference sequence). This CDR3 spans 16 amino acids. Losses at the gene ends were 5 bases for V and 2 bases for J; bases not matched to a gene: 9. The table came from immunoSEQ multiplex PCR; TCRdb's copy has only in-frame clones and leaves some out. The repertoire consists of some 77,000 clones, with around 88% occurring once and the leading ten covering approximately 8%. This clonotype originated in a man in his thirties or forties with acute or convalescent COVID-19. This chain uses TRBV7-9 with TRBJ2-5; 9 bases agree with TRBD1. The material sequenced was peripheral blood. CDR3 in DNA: TGTGCCAGCAGCACCCACGGGACAGGGAGACAAGAGACCCAGTACTTC. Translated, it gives CASSTHGTGRQETQYF.